This TCR beta chain originates from a study of CD8+ T cells in alopecia areata. The overall study: Percent of scalp involved defined treated patients' severity scores.

Noted treatment: oral pan-JAK inhibitor, 5-10 mg twice daily. Trimming stripped 5 bases from V and 0 bases from J, with 17 bases between. This CDR3 has 17 residues. In germline, CDR1 is SEHNR, CDR2 FQNEAQ (reference sequence). TCR sequencing used cDNA made by reverse transcription of extracted RNA. The repertoire was sequenced with immunoSEQ multiplex PCR; TCRdb's copy has only in-frame clones and lacks some. The profile shows 190,000 or so clones, 58% of them singletons. This clone was counted ten times or more. The V and J genes are TRBV7-9 and TRBJ1-5, with TRBD1 as a possible D gene (6 bases). The TCR was taken from a human donor with alopecia areata. The material sequenced was CD4+ T cells sorted from blood, taken at week 24, from a patient treated with tofacitinib. The CDR3 nucleotides read TGTGCCAGCAGCGGGGACATCGAGGTGAATAGCAATCAGCCCCAGCATTTT. Encoded protein: CASSGDIEVNSNQPQHF.